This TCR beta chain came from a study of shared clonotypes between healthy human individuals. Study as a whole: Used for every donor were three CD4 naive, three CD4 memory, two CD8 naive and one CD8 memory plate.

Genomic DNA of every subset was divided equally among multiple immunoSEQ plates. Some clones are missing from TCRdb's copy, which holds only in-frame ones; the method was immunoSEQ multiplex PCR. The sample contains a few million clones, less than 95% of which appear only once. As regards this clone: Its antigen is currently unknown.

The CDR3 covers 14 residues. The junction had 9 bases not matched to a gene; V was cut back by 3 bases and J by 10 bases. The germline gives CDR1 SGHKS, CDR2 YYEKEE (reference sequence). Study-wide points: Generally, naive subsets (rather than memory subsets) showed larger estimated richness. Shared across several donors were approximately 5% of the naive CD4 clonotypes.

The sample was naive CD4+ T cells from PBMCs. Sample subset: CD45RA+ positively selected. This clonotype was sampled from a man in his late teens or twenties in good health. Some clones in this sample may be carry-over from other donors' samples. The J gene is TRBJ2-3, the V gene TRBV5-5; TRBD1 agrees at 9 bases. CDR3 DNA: TGTGCCAGCAGCTCCTTGACAGGGGGGGCATCGCAGTATTTT. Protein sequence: CASSSLTGGASQYF. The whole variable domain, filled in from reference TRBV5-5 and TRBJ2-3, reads DAGVTQSPTHLIKTRGQQVTLRCSPISGHKSVSWYQQVLGQGPQFIFQYYEKEERGRGNFPDRFSARQFPNYSSELNVNALLLGDSALYLCASSSLTGGASQYFGPGTRLTVL.